This record covers a single TCR beta chain. Its specificity is unknown. These data originate in a study of cytomegalovirus exposure and HLA in healthy donors. Findings and limits, study-wide: The study recorded fewer than 200 TCR beta chains that were cytomegalovirus-associated.

Trimming took 0 bases from V and 8 from J; bases not matched to a gene: 12. Germline V gene sequence: CDR1 SGHAT, CDR2 FQNNGV. This CDR3 contains 17 residues. The method was immunoSEQ multiplex PCR; TCRdb's version includes in-frame clones alone and lacks a portion of them. The sample has 65,000 to 80,000 clones, approximately 93% seen once. The receptor was isolated from a woman between 18 and 30 years old in good health and CMV-seronegative. This chain joins TRBV11-2 and TRBJ1-2; the match to TRBD1 covers 10 bases. Sequenced sample: PBMCs. The chain's CDR3 is CASSLDMTGGRPGGYTF. The CDR3 nucleotides are TGTGCCAGCAGCTTAGATATGACAGGGGGCCGACCGGGAGGCTACACCTTC.